These T cell receptor beta chains were read from a single sample in a study of cytomegalovirus exposure and HLA in healthy donors. Profiling relied on immunoSEQ multiplex PCR, and the TCRdb table lists in-frame clones only, not all of them. Of around 150,000 clones in the sample, around 80% are singletons; the top ten hold roughly 1%. Specimen: PBMCs. The receptors here all came from a woman aged 40 to 49 in good health and CMV-seronegative. The CDR3 runs from the conserved cysteine through the conserved F or W. Each record gives: clone size, D gene, J gene, V gene, CDR3 DNA, CDR3 protein. D genes are given only for firm matches. Not every row has a clone size; where given, it reads once, few, many or a size class.

>.|TRBD1|TRBJ2-7|TRBV5-6
TGTGCCAGCAGCTCAACCGGACAGGGAACCTACGAGCAGTACTTC
CASSSTGQGTYEQYF
>.|TRBD1|TRBJ1-1|TRBV28
TGTGCCAGCAGTTCCGGGACAGCCTTGAACACTGAAGCTTTCTTT
CASSSGTALNTEAFF
>.|.|TRBJ1-1|TRBV6-1
TGTGCCAGCAGATCCCAGGGCGGTTGGACTGAAGCTTTCTTT
CASRSQGGWTEAFF
>.|.|TRBJ1-1|TRBV28
TGTGCCAGCAGTTTCCCAGGGAACACTGAAGCTTTCTTT
CASSFPGNTEAFF
>.|.|TRBJ2-5|TRBV6-5
TGTGCCAGCAGTTACTCGGTGGGGATAGGGGGAGAGACCCAGTACTTC
CASSYSVGIGGETQYF
>.|TRBD2|TRBJ2-7|TRBV11-2
TGTGCCAGCAGCTTAGGACCGGGAGGGACCTACGAGCAGTACTTC
CASSLGPGGTYEQYF
>.|.|TRBJ1-2|TRBV15
TGTGCCACCAGCAGAGGACGGGATGGCTACACCTTC
CATSRGRDGYTF
>.|TRBD2|TRBJ2-1|TRBV28
TGTGCCAGCAGCCGGACGGGAGTAAAGCGGGAGGTTTACAATGAGCAGTTCTTC
CASSRTGVKREVYNEQFF
>.|TRBD2|TRBJ2-1|TRBV7-3
TGTGCCAGCAGTCGGAGTGGGACTAGCGGGAGTTATGAGCAGTTCTTC
CASSRSGTSGSYEQFF
>few|.|TRBJ1-5|TRBV28
TGTGCCACCCTTAGTAGCAATCAGCCCCAGCATTTT
CATLSSNQPQHF
>few|.|TRBJ2-2|TRBV21-1
TGTGCCAGCAGCAAAGCGTTGAGGGGGCAGGGAACCGGGGAGCTGTTTTTT
CASSKALRGQGTGELFF
>few|.|TRBJ1-3|TRBV25-1
TGTGCCAGCTTGGCGGGAGGAAACACCATATATTTT
CASLAGGNTIYF
>few|TRBD2|TRBJ2-2|TRBV6-1
TGTGCCAGCAGTGTGGCGGGAGCGGGCACCGGGGAGCTGTTTTTT
CASSVAGAGTGELFF
>once|TRBD2|TRBJ2-7|TRBV29-1
TGCAGCGTTGAAGGGGGGGGCTCCTACGAGCAGTACTTC
CSVEGGGSYEQYF
>few|TRBD2|TRBJ2-1|TRBV6-5
TGTGCCAGCAGTTATAGACGACTAGCGGGTAATGAGCAGTTCTTC
CASSYRRLAGNEQFF
>.|TRBD1|TRBJ1-4|TRBV27
TGTGCCAGCTCCGCACAGGGGACGGGGGTTGGAAAACTGTTTTTT
CASSAQGTGVGKLFF
>.|.|TRBJ1-3|TRBV4-1
TGCGCCAGCAGCCAAGATCTTTCCGGGGGAAACACCATATATTTT
CASSQDLSGGNTIYF
>.|TRBD2|TRBJ2-4|TRBV23-1
TGCGCCAGCAGTCAATCGCTAAGGGGGAGGACTAGCGATGCAAAGTGGAACATTCAGTACTTC
CASSQSLRGRTSDAKWNIQYF
>.|.|TRBJ1-2|TRBV10-1
TGCGCCAGCAGTGAAGTCGGGGGTGGGGGCTACACCTTC
CASSEVGGGGYTF
>.|.|TRBJ1-3|TRBV6-1
TGTGCCAGCAGTGAAACAGGGCGGTTGGGAAACACCATATATTTT
CASSETGRLGNTIYF
>.|TRBD1|TRBJ2-7|TRBV27
TGTGCCAGCAGTCTTGGACAGGCGTCCTACGAGCAGTACTTC
CASSLGQASYEQYF
>.|.|TRBJ1-1|TRBV6-5
TGTGCCAGCAGTTACCACGAGAAAACTGAAGCTTTCTTT
CASSYHEKTEAFF
>.|TRBD2|TRBJ2-1|TRBV7-7
TGTGCTAGCAGCCCGCCGGGCCTACTAGCGGGAGGCTACAATGAGCAGTTCTTC
CASSPPGLLAGGYNEQFF
>.|TRBD1|TRBJ1-1|TRBV5-1
TGCGCCAGCAGCTTGGCCGACAGGGGAACCATGAACACTGAAGCTTTCTTT
CASSLADRGTMNTEAFF
>.|TRBD2|TRBJ2-7|TRBV6-6
TGTGCCAGCAGTTACTCGGGACTAGCGGGAGAGTACGAGCAGTACTTC
CASSYSGLAGEYEQYF
>.|.|TRBJ2-1|TRBV15
TGTGCCACCAGCGAGGATAGCGGTGGTTTCTCCTACAATGAGCAGTTCTTC
CATSEDSGGFSYNEQFF
>few|.|TRBJ1-3|TRBV30
TGTGCCTGGAATAAGGGGTCCTCTGGAAACACCATATATTTT
CAWNKGSSGNTIYF
>once|TRBD2|TRBJ2-5|TRBV19
TGTGCCAGTAGCGGGACTAGGCAAGAGACCCAGTACTTC
CASSGTRQETQYF
>.|.|TRBJ2-7|TRBV6-6
TGTGCCAGCATCGGGGCAGGGGCCTACGAGCAGTACTTC
CASIGAGAYEQYF
>few|TRBD1|TRBJ1-1|TRBV2
TGTGCCAGCAATAACCCCCGGGACAGGGACACTGAAGCTTTCTTT
CASNNPRDRDTEAFF
>.|TRBD2|TRBJ2-1|TRBV5-4
TGTGCCAGCAGCTTGGTTGTGACTAGCGGGAGTGAGAATGAGCAGTTCTTC
CASSLVVTSGSENEQFF
>.|TRBD2|TRBJ2-7|TRBV2
TGTGCCAGCAGGAGGACTAGCGGGGACTCCTACGAGCAGTACTTC
CASRRTSGDSYEQYF
>.|TRBD2|TRBJ2-2|TRBV6-1
TGTGCCAGCAGTGAATGGTTAGGACTAGCGGTAAACACCGGGGAGCTGTTTTTT
CASSEWLGLAVNTGELFF
>.|TRBD2|TRBJ2-3|TRBV4-2
TGTGCCAGCAGTCCCGGGACTAGCGGAACAGATACGCAGTATTTT
CASSPGTSGTDTQYF
>.|.|TRBJ1-1|TRBV6-5
TGTGCCAGCACTGTTAAGGGCGGGAGGGCTGAAGCTTTCTTT
CASTVKGGRAEAFF
>.|.|TRBJ1-5|TRBV7-2
TGTGCCAGCAGCTTCTTCGGGAGCAATCAGCCCCAGCATTTT
CASSFFGSNQPQHF
>.|.|TRBJ2-2|TRBV14
TGTGCCAGCAGCGACAATCGGCTCTACACCGGGGAGCTGTTTTTT
CASSDNRLYTGELFF
>few|TRBD1|TRBJ1-4|TRBV11-2
TGTGCCAGCAGCTTAGAGGGCTCATGGACAGGTGAAAAACTGTTTTTT
CASSLEGSWTGEKLFF
>few|TRBD1|TRBJ2-7|TRBV19
TGTGCCAGGGCCGGGACAGGGGGCTACGAGCAGTACTTC
CARAGTGGYEQYF
>few|TRBD2|TRBJ2-7|TRBV27
TGTGCCAGCAGGAAAACTAGCGGCCGGGGGGACGAGCAGTACTTC
CASRKTSGRGDEQYF